The 29 T cell receptor beta chains listed next were all sequenced from one sample in a study of yellow fever vaccine responses in identical twins. A single record per CDR3 protein comes from TCRdb applying MiXCR to the RT-PCR reads. This table has fewer than 4,500 distinct CDR3 sequences, about 83% appearing once. Sequencing was performed on T cells from blood (PBMCs), unsorted or a sorted subset (not recorded which), taken before or after yellow fever vaccination (not recorded which). The receptor set was obtained from a woman aged 18-29 years who received the yellow fever vaccine.

The gene calls are TRBV29-1 and TRBJ2-3, with 8 bases aligning to TRBD2. The germline V gene encodes CDR1 SQVTM and CDR2 ANQGSEA. The CDR3 length is 11 residues. V trimming: 5 bases; J trimming: 6 bases; junction bases outside the gene matches: 1. CDR3 sequence reads: CSVTSGDTQYF. Written as DNA, the CDR3 is TGCAGCGTTACTAGCGGCGATACGCAGTATTTT.

J is TRBJ2-7 and V is TRBV9; 9 bases are shared with TRBD1. Trimming took 4 bases from V and 1 from J; bases not matched to a gene: 3. Germline V gene data show CDR1 as SGDLS and CDR2 as YYNGEE. The CDR3 is made up of 14 amino acids. The CDR3 DNA reads TGTGCCAGCAGCCTAGACAGGGGGTCCTACGAGCAGTACTTC. This codes for CASSLDRGSYEQYF.

The chain is built from TRBV11-2 and TRBJ2-2; D is undetermined. The CDR3 covers 16 residues. V was trimmed by 3 bases and J by 6 bases, leaving 17 bases between them. The germline V gene has CDR1 SGHAT and CDR2 FQNNGV. The CDR3 nucleotides read TGTGCCAGCAGCTTCAATCCCCTAGGAATGGCCGGGGAGCTGTTTTTT. Its translation: CASSFNPLGMAGELFF.

CDR3 region: CASSELPSASYEQYF. DNA for the CDR3: TGTGCCAGCAGTGAGCTGCCTAGCGCCTCCTACGAGCAGTACTTC. The chain joins TRBV2 to TRBJ2-7; tentative D call: TRBD2 (6 bases). V was pared by 3 bases and J by 0 bases, with 12 bases between. Germline V CDR1 and CDR2: SNHLY, FYNNEI. The CDR3 runs to 15 residues. Variable domain in full (rest from reference TRBV2 and TRBJ2-7): EPEVTQTPSHQVTQMGQEVILRCVPISNHLYFYWYRQILGQKVEFLVSFYNNEISEKSEIFDDQFSVERPDGSNFTLKIRSTKLEDSAMYFCASSELPSASYEQYFGPGTRLTVT.

The J gene is TRBJ2-5, the V gene TRBV7-9, with 8 bases matching TRBD1. Looked up from germline, CDR1 is SEHNR and CDR2 is FQNEAQ (reference sequence). The CDR3 totals 11 residues. Losses at the gene ends were 5 bases for V and 13 bases for J; bases not matched to a gene: 6. The CDR3, as DNA: TGTGCCAGCAGCGACACAGGGGGTGTGTACTTC. Protein product: CASSDTGGVYF.

The gene calls are TRBV29-1 and TRBJ1-1, with a possible D match to TRBD1 (6 bases). The ends were cut back, 5 bases at V and 1 base at J, with 8 bases in the middle. Germline V CDR1 and CDR2: SQVTM, ANQGSEA. CDR3 length: 12 residues. DNA of the CDR3: TGCAGCGTTTCCAGGGGGAACACTGAAGCTTTCTTT. Translating it yields CSVSRGNTEAFF.

The V and J genes are TRBV18 and TRBJ2-7; 8 bases map to TRBD1. Trimming cost V 6 bases and J 0 bases; bases outside gene matches: 4. From germline, CDR1 is KGHSH and CDR2 LQKENI. The CDR3 length is 14 residues. The CDR3 region has the DNA TGTGCCAGCTCCCAGGGGGCTGGCTCCTACGAGCAGTACTTC. It encodes CASSQGAGSYEQYF. The variable domain in full, with the rest retrieved from reference TRBV18 and TRBJ2-7, is NAGVMQNPRHLVRRRGQEARLRCSPMKGHSHVYWYRQLPEEGLKFMVYLQKENIIDESGMPKERFSAEFPKEGPSILRIQQVVRGDSAAYFCASSQGAGSYEQYFGPGTRLTVT.

The V gene is TRBV29-1, the J gene TRBJ1-2; TRBD1 aligns across 8 bases. Germline V gene lookup returns CDR1 SQVTM and CDR2 ANQGSEA. CDR3 length equals 12 residues. Germline trimming cut 5 bases from V and 4 bases from J; bases unmatched to any gene: 3. The CDR3 DNA sequence: TGCAGCGTTTCCGGGACAGGCTATGGCTACACCTTC. It translates to CSVSGTGYGYTF.

The chain couples TRBV20-1 to TRBJ2-5; D uncertain. Germline assignment: CDR1 DFQATT and CDR2 SNEGSKA (reference sequence). With 3 bases removed from V and 5 bases from J, the gap between germline ends came to 10 bases. CDR3 length: 12 residues. CDR3 DNA: TGCAGTGCTAGCAAAGCTTCGGAGACCCAGTACTTC. Protein product: CSASKASETQYF.

The chain employs TRBV29-1 and TRBJ2-1; TRBD2 aligns across 13 bases. Germline trimming cut 4 bases from V and 9 bases from J; bases unmatched to any gene: 6. CDR1 SQVTM and CDR2 ANQGSEA come from the germline V gene. CDR3 length: 14 residues. The chain's CDR3 is CSVVGLAGVGEQFF. CDR3 coding DNA: TGCAGCGTTGTAGGACTAGCGGGAGTTGGTGAGCAGTTCTTC.

The gene calls are TRBV29-1 and TRBJ2-1, with TRBD2 identical over 11 bases. Germline-derived CDR1 and CDR2 are SQVTM and ANQGSEA. The CDR3 loop spans 16 amino acids. V lost 6 bases and J lost 0; bases outside the gene matches: 7. The CDR3 sequence is CSVVTSGESSYNEQFF. CDR3 bases: TGCAGCGTGGTGACTAGCGGGGAGAGCTCCTACAATGAGCAGTTCTTC.

CDR3 amino acids: CSVEELPKTGATSYNEQFF. In nucleotides, the CDR3 is TGCAGCGTTGAAGAATTGCCCAAGACAGGGGCTACCTCCTACAATGAGCAGTTCTTC. The chain couples TRBV29-1 to TRBJ2-1; 8 positions agree with TRBD1. This CDR3 has 19 residues. Per the germline V gene, CDR1 is SQVTM and CDR2 is ANQGSEA. J lost 0 bases, V lost 0 bases, and 13 bases had no gene match.

The rearrangement joins TRBV27 to TRBJ2-7, with TRBD1 as a possible D gene (6 bases). The CDR3 runs to 13 residues. The V gene's germline CDR1 is MNHEY and CDR2 SMNVEV (reference sequence). The ends were cut back, 5 bases at V and 2 bases at J, with 10 bases in the middle. DNA of the CDR3: TGTGCCAGCAGTAGACAGGACGCCTACGAGCAGTACTTC. This codes for CASSRQDAYEQYF.

V usage is TRBV4-3 and J usage is TRBJ2-7; 10 nucleotides agree with TRBD2. This CDR3 has 15 residues. Germline-derived CDR1 and CDR2 are LGHNA and YSLEER. J was trimmed by 3 bases and V by 0 bases; bases with no gene match: 2. DNA for the CDR3: TGCGCCAGCAGCCAAGAACTAGCGGGATTCTACGAGCAGTACTTC. It encodes CASSQELAGFYEQYF.

The chain links TRBV11-2 to TRBJ2-5; D might be TRBD1 (6 bases). The CDR3 runs 15 residues. Germline loops: CDR1 SGHAT, CDR2 FQNNGV. The V end was cut by 3 bases, the J end by 3 bases, with 14 bases between. The CDR3 protein is CASSFGTKREETQYF. The CDR3 nucleotides are TGTGCCAGCAGCTTTGGGACAAAGAGGGAAGAGACCCAGTACTTC.

The chain combines TRBV20-1 with TRBJ1-5; D gene uncertain. Trimming cost V 3 bases and J 9 bases, with 15 bases left between them. Germline V gene data show CDR1 as DFQATT and CDR2 as SNEGSKA (reference sequence). This CDR3 has 13 amino acids. In DNA form, the CDR3 reads TGCAGTGCTAGTAAGTCCGGCGGGCCGCCCCAGCATTTT. Protein product: CSASKSGGPPQHF.

The chain has TRBV29-1 and TRBJ2-7; either TRBD1 or TRBD2 may supply D (7 bases each). The CDR3 contains 14 residues. The V gene's germline CDR1 is SQVTM and CDR2 ANQGSEA. V was shortened by 7 bases and J by 5 bases, with 21 bases between the two germline ends. The CDR3 DNA reads as TGCAGCGCAGGGGGGGGCCTACGGCTCGACGAGCAGTACTTC. Amino acid sequence: CSAGGGLRLDEQYF.

The chain carries TRBV29-1 and TRBJ2-6, with D tentatively TRBD2 (5 bases). CDR1 and CDR2 (germline): SQVTM, ANQGSEA. Trimming stripped 6 bases from V and 1 base from J, with 10 bases between. The CDR3 is made up of 14 amino acids. CDR3 in DNA: TGCAGCGTAGTGCCGGGGTCTGGGGCCAACGTCCTGACTTTC. Translating it yields CSVVPGSGANVLTF.

CDR3 protein: CAISEMDEQYF. CDR3 in DNA: TGTGCCATCAGTGAAATGGACGAGCAGTACTTC. The chain carries TRBV10-3 and TRBJ2-7; D is unclear. The germline CDR1 and CDR2 sequences are ENHRY and SYGVKD. There are 11 residues in the CDR3. The V and J ends lost 3 bases and 5 bases respectively, with 5 bases between them.

The CDR3 sequence: CASSQDPMGGYNEQFF. The CDR3 DNA sequence: TGCGCCAGCAGCCAAGATCCGATGGGGGGATACAATGAGCAGTTCTTC. The rearrangement joins TRBV4-1 to TRBJ2-1, with a tentative D call TRBD2 (6 bases). V lost 0 bases and J 4 bases, leaving 13 bases between the germline ends. From germline, CDR1 is MGHRA and CDR2 YSYEKL. The CDR3 extends over 16 amino acids.

The chain has TRBV29-1 and TRBJ2-7, with D maybe TRBD1 (5 bases). Germline loops: CDR1 SQVTM, CDR2 ANQGSEA. The CDR3 length is 14 residues. Trimming pared 5 bases from V and 2 bases from J, leaving 16 bases between. The CDR3 DNA follows: TGCAGCGTTACCCCGACAGTAAGGGCCTACGAGCAGTACTTC. It yields the protein CSVTPTVRAYEQYF.

The gene calls are TRBV18 and TRBJ2-5; D is unclear. V was trimmed by 2 bases and J by 5 bases, leaving 9 bases between them. Germline V gene data show CDR1 as KGHSH and CDR2 as LQKENI. The CDR3 spans 13 residues. CDR3 in DNA: TGTGCCAGCTCACCAATCGTTGGGGAGACCCAGTACTTC. This codes for CASSPIVGETQYF.

J is TRBJ1-1 and V is TRBV4-3; 7 bases agree with TRBD1. Germline trimming cut 0 bases from V and 4 bases from J; bases unmatched to any gene: 5. This CDR3 has 15 residues. Germline V lookup: CDR1 LGHNA, CDR2 YSLEER. CDR3 in DNA: TGCGCCAGCAGCCAAGACAGGGGGTCGGGCACTGAAGCTTTCTTT. As protein: CASSQDRGSGTEAFF.

The chain has TRBV2 and TRBJ2-7, with D possibly TRBD2 on 6 matching bases. CDR1 is SNHLY and CDR2 is FYNNEI in the germline V gene. The CDR3 covers 11 residues. CDR3 in amino acids: CVTGELYELYF. The CDR3 nucleotides are TGTGTAACGGGGGAACTCTACGAGTTGTACTTC. The variable domain in full, with the rest retrieved from reference TRBV2 and TRBJ2-7, is EPEVTQTPSHQVTQMGQEVILRCVPISNHLYFYWYRQILGQKVEFLVSFYNNEISEKSEIFDDQFSVERPDGSNFTLKIRSTKLEDSAMYFCVTGELYELYFGPGTRLTVT.

The chain combines TRBV7-9 with TRBJ2-2; D is unresolved. Trimming shortened V by 5 bases and J by 4 bases, and 8 bases separated the two germline ends. This CDR3 is built from 13 residues. Germline CDR1 and CDR2: SEHNR and FQNEAQ (reference sequence). CDR3: CASSTHTTGELFF. CDR3 DNA: TGTGCCAGCAGCACACACACCACCGGGGAGCTGTTTTTT.

V gene TRBV2 combines with J gene TRBJ2-5; the D gene could be TRBD1 or TRBD2 (5 bases each). V dropped 1 base and J dropped 5 bases, with 8 bases sitting between them. CDR3 length: 13 residues. Germline V gives CDR1 SNHLY, CDR2 FYNNEI. CDR3 coding DNA: TGTGCCAGCAGTGAAGGCAGGGAGGAGACCCAGTACTTC. Translation: CASSEGREETQYF.

J is TRBJ1-1 and V is TRBV20-1; D gene uncertain. Germline loops: CDR1 DFQATT, CDR2 SNEGSKA (reference sequence). Trimming pared 7 bases from V and 4 bases from J, leaving 13 bases between. This CDR3 has 12 residues. The CDR3 sequence is CSGTRMGTEAFF. CDR3 bases: TGCAGTGGCACACGGATGGGCACTGAAGCTTTCTTT.

V gene TRBV4-1 combines with J gene TRBJ2-7; 8 positions agree with TRBD2. Trimming removed 1 base from V and 4 bases from J; junction bases left unmatched: 6. CDR1 MGHRA and CDR2 YSYEKL come from the germline V gene. The CDR3 has 15 residues. CDR3 sequence (DNA): TGCGCCAGCAGCCAAGTTAGCGGGATACTATACGAGCAGTACTTC. It translates to CASSQVSGILYEQYF.

The chain's CDR3 is CSVEDEQFF. The DNA of the CDR3 is TGCAGCGTTGAAGACGAGCAGTTCTTC. The chain couples TRBV29-1 to TRBJ2-1, with D hard to call. Germline V gene sequence: CDR1 SQVTM, CDR2 ANQGSEA. This CDR3 contains 9 residues. The V end was cut by 0 bases, the J end by 10 bases, with 1 base between.